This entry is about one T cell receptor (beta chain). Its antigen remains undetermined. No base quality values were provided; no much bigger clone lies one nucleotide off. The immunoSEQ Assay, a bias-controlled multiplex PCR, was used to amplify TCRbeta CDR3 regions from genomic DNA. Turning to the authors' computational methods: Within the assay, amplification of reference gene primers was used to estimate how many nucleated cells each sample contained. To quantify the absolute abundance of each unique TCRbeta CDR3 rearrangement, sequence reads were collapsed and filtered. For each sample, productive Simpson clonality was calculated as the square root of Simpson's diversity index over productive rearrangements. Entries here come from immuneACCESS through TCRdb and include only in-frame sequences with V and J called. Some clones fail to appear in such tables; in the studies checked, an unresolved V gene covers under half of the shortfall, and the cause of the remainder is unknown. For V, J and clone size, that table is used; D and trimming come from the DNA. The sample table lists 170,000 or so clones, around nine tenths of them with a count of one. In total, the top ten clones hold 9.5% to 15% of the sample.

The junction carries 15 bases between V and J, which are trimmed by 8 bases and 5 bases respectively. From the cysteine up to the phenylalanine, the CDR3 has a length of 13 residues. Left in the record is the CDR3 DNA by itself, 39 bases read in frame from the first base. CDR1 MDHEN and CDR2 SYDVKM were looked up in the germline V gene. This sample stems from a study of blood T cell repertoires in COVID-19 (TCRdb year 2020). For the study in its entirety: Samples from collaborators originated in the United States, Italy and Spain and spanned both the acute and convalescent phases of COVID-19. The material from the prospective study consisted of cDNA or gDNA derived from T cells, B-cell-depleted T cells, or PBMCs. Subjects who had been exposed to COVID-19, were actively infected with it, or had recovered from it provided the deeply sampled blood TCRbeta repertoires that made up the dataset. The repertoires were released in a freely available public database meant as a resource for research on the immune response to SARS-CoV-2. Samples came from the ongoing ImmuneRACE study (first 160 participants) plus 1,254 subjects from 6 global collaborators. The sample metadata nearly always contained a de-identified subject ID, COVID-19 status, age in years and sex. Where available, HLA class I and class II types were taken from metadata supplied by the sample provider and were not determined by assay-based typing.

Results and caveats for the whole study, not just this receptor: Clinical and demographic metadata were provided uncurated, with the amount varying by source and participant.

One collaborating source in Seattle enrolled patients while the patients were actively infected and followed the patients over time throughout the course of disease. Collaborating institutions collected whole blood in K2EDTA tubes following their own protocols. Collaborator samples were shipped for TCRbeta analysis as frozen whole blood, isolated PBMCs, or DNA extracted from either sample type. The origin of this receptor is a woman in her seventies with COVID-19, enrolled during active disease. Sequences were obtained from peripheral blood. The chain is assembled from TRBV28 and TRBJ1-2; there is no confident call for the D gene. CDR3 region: CASVVGSGYGYTF. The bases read TGTGCCAGCGTTGTGGGGTCGGGGTATGGCTACACCTTC.